This T cell receptor (beta chain) appears in the sequencing data of a study of blood T cell repertoires in COVID-19. Looking at the study overall: Sites across the United States, Italy and Spain contributed samples from acute and convalescent COVID-19.

Seattle participants joined during active infection and were tracked over time. Source study methods: Amplification from reference gene primers served as the basis for estimated nucleated cell counts. Data came from immunoSEQ multiplex PCR; TCRdb stores just in-frame clones and leaves some out. That table supplies the V and J calls and clone size; D and trimming were determined from the DNA. The table records around 310,000 clones, 90% of them present only once. The clonotype was recovered from a woman aged 40 to 50 with COVID-19, enrolled during active disease. The specimen was peripheral blood.

CDR3 amino acids: CSVDTGRRDTQYF. CDR3 coding DNA: TGCAGCGTTGATACGGGTAGAAGAGATACGCAGTATTTT. The chain joins TRBV29-1 to TRBJ2-3; D gene unclear. V was clipped by 3 bases and J by 5 bases, with 12 bases between them. There are 13 residues in the CDR3. Germline loops: CDR1 SQVTM, CDR2 ANQGSEA.